One sample yielded the 11 T cell receptor beta chains listed below, sequenced in a study of blood T cells in healthy people across ages. A second PCR of 7 to 11 cycles used a sample-barcoded 5' primer and a J-beta primer mix. One entry per CDR3 protein results from TCRdb running MiXCR on the 5' RACE reads. The sample yields around 990,000 distinct CDR3 sequences, roughly a quarter seen once. These data are also associated with another study on T cells of mothers and their children.

Sequenced sample: blood. These receptors were taken from a girl aged 2 to 10 in good health.

There are a few counts of this clonotype. This chain links TRBV20-1 with TRBJ1-5, with D possibly being TRBD1 (5 bases). The V gene's germline CDR1 is DFQATT and CDR2 SNEGSKA (reference sequence). This CDR3 comprises 13 residues. Trimming took off 6 bases at V and 3 bases at J, with 12 bases between the two ends. CDR3 region: CSATQGLNQPQHF. Here the CDR3 DNA reads TGCAGTGCCACCCAGGGCCTCAATCAGCCCCAGCATTTT.

The chain carries TRBV29-1 and TRBJ1-5; D might be TRBD1 (6 bases). The V and J ends lost 7 bases and 8 bases respectively, with 18 bases between them. The CDR3 covers 13 residues. Germline V gene sequence: CDR1 SQVTM, CDR2 ANQGSEA. The CDR3 protein is CSASPGVGEPQHF. CDR3 nucleotide sequence: TGCAGCGCTTCCCCAGGGGTGGGGGAGCCCCAGCATTTT.

Regarding this clonotype: One base away lies a much larger clone, so this may be a sequencing read error. The CDR3 coding sequence is TGTGCCGGCGATGGGGGTTTGGGGGCTACCTACGAGCAGTACTTC. Translating gives CAGDGGLGATYEQYF. The chain couples TRBV28 to TRBJ2-5; D perhaps matches TRBD1 (6 bases). Near its end, the DNA agrees better with TRBJ2-7, so the J call may be wrong. This CDR3 spans 15 amino acids. Germline CDR1 is MDHEN and CDR2 is SYDVKM.

This clonotype was recorded at least ten times. V usage is TRBV11-2 and J usage is TRBJ2-5; no firm D call. V was pared by 6 bases and J by 2 bases, with 7 bases between. Germline CDR1 and CDR2: SGHAT and FQNNGV. This CDR3 spans 12 amino acids. CDR3 in DNA: TGTGCCAGCAGTTTTGCACAAGAGACCCAGTACTTC. This encodes CASSFAQETQYF.

This clonotype was observed a few times. This chain's CDR3 is CSARDNDRGYTF. For the CDR3, the DNA is TGCAGTGCTAGAGATAATGACCGTGGCTACACCTTC. The rearrangement links TRBV20-1 to TRBJ1-2; no clear D. V was cut by 0 bases and J by 7 bases, with 9 bases left in between. This CDR3 region has 12 residues. Germline loops: CDR1 DFQATT, CDR2 SNEGSKA (reference sequence).

V gene TRBV12-3 or TRBV12-4 combines with J gene TRBJ2-1, with 7 bases aligning to TRBD1. Judging by the DNA end, TRBJ2-5 fits better; the J call may be wrong. This CDR3 comprises 14 residues. This chain's CDR3 is CASSMTGSGETQYF. DNA for the CDR3: TGTGCCAGCAGTATGACAGGGTCGGGGGAGACCCAGTACTTC.

This clonotype was counted between two and nine times. The rearrangement links TRBV7-2 to TRBJ1-2, with D unclear. The CDR3 loop spans 14 amino acids. Trimming pared 0 bases from V and 5 bases from J, leaving 10 bases between. The V gene's germline CDR1 is SGHTA and CDR2 FQGNSA. The CDR3 DNA is TGTGCCAGCAGCTTAGCTCCAGTTCTTTATGGCTACACCTTC. Translated, it gives CASSLAPVLYGYTF.

This chain uses TRBV20-1 with TRBJ1-4, with a tentative D call TRBD1 (5 bases). The germline V gene encodes CDR1 DFQATT and CDR2 SNEGSKA (reference sequence). The CDR3 extends over 16 amino acids. CDR3 bases: TGCAGCGCTGCAAGCCCTACCGGGACCGGTAATGAAAAACTGTTTTTT. This translates into CSAASPTGTGNEKLFF.

The rearrangement uses TRBV6-1 and TRBJ2-3, with TRBD1 matching 9 bases. After removal of 7 bases from V and 4 bases from J, the junction contained 6 bases not matched to a gene. Germline-derived CDR1 and CDR2 are MNHNS and SASEGT. The CDR3 contains 14 residues. CDR3 region: CASNRDRVPDTQYF. In DNA, the CDR3 is TGTGCCAGCAACCGGGACAGGGTCCCAGATACGCAGTATTTT.

This clonotype was counted a single time. The genes are TRBV4-3 and TRBJ2-1, with 9 bases fitting TRBD1. Germline CDR1 and CDR2: LGHNA and YSLEER. This CDR3 has 17 residues. J was trimmed by 3 bases and V by 2 bases; bases with no gene match: 8. Written as DNA, the CDR3 is TGCGCCAGCAGCCAATACCAGGGGGGACAGGGCTACAATGAGCAGTTCTTC. Protein sequence: CASSQYQGGQGYNEQFF.

This CDR3 is CASSPLDRGLSTDTQYF. As DNA, the CDR3 is TGCGCCAGCAGCCCATTAGACAGGGGGTTATCGACAGATACGCAGTATTTT. The genes are TRBV5-1 and TRBJ2-3; 9 bases are a match to TRBD1. The ends lost 4 bases at V and 3 bases at J; junction bases unmatched: 12. This CDR3 has 17 amino acids. Germline V gene sequence: CDR1 SGHRS, CDR2 YFSETQ.